Following are 21 T cell receptor beta chains from one sample sequenced in a study of blood T cell repertoires in COVID-19 (TCRdb year 2020). Library preparation employed the immunoSEQ multiplex PCR assay. Entries here come from immuneACCESS through TCRdb and include only in-frame sequences with V and J called. Some clones fail to appear in such tables; in the studies checked, an unresolved V gene covers under half of the shortfall, and the cause of the remainder is unknown. The sample table shows some 150,000 clones, and 80% to 90% are seen once. The top ten hold under 3% of the sample. The sequencing input was peripheral blood. These receptors were taken from a man aged 45-65 years with active COVID-19.

V gene TRBV2 combines with J gene TRBJ2-4; D is perhaps TRBD1 (5 bases). This CDR3 contains 14 residues. The V and J ends lost 5 bases and 1 base respectively, with 9 bases between them. Germline CDR1 SNHLY, CDR2 FYNNEI. Here the CDR3 reads CASSFSGAKNIQYF. As DNA, the CDR3 is TGTGCCAGCAGTTTCTCAGGGGCCAAAAACATTCAGTACTTC. The full variable domain, with the rest looked up from reference TRBV2 and TRBJ2-4, is EPEVTQTPSHQVTQMGQEVILRCVPISNHLYFYWYRQILGQKVEFLVSFYNNEISEKSEIFDDQFSVERPDGSNFTLKIRSTKLEDSAMYFCASSFSGAKNIQYFGAGTRLSVL.

This chain connects TRBV15 to TRBJ2-1; no clear D gene. CDR3 size: 14 residues. Germline CDR1 reads LNHNV; CDR2 reads YYDKDF (reference sequence). V lost 6 bases and J lost 2, with 11 bases in between. The CDR3 spells CATSPDSTYNEQFF. The CDR3 bases are TGTGCCACCAGTCCAGACTCAACCTACAATGAGCAGTTCTTC.

The rearrangement joins TRBV11-2 to TRBJ1-2; tentative D call: TRBD1 (5 bases). V lost 4 bases and J 1 base, leaving 19 bases between the germline ends. The germline V gene has CDR1 SGHAT and CDR2 FQNNGV. The CDR3 extends over 17 amino acids. CDR3 coding DNA: TGTGCCAGCAGCTCCCATTGGGGGGGTAATATTAACTATGGCTACACCTTC. Residues: CASSSHWGGNINYGYTF.

This chain connects TRBV5-1 to TRBJ1-4; 7 bases are shared with TRBD1. The CDR3 runs 14 residues. The germline V gene has CDR1 SGHRS and CDR2 YFSETQ. V lost 4 bases and J lost 4; bases outside the gene matches: 4. The CDR3 region has the DNA TGCGCCAGCAGCGCACGGGACAGTAATGAAAAACTGTTTTTT. It yields the protein CASSARDSNEKLFF.

This sequence joins TRBV5-4 and TRBJ1-3; possible D gene TRBD1, 5 bases. V was cut by 0 bases and J by 0 bases, with 16 bases left in between. This CDR3 comprises 18 residues. CDR1 and CDR2 (germline): SGHNT, YYREEE (reference sequence). CDR3 DNA: TGTGCCAGCAGCTTGGCCAACCAGGGCCGGACCTCTGGAAACACCATATATTTT. Translated: CASSLANQGRTSGNTIYF.

This chain uses TRBV19 with TRBJ1-3; no reliable D call. Trimming took off 7 bases at V and 1 base at J, with 11 bases between the two ends. The CDR3 consists of 14 residues. Germline V lookup: CDR1 LNHDA, CDR2 SQIVND (reference sequence). CDR3 sequence reads: CASIARGSGNTIYF. The CDR3 DNA reads as TGTGCCAGTATTGCCCGGGGATCTGGAAACACCATATATTTT.

In this sample, this clone turned up a few times. The chain carries TRBV30 and TRBJ1-3; 8 bases match TRBD1. The CDR3 has 15 residues. The germline V gene has CDR1 GTSNPN and CDR2 SVGIG (reference sequence). V shed 2 bases and J 0 bases; nucleotides not matched to a gene: 3. Here the CDR3 reads CAWSTGQDSGNTIYF. In DNA form, the CDR3 reads TGTGCCTGGAGTACGGGACAGGACTCTGGAAACACCATATATTTT.

This chain joins TRBV21-1 and TRBJ2-5; the table's D call, TRBD2, has no DNA check behind it. TRBV21-1 is a pseudogene. This CDR3 is 14 amino acids long. In DNA form, the CDR3 reads TGTGCCAGCAGCTATCGGCTCCCCGGGGAGACCCAGTACTTC. Its protein is CASSYRLPGETQYF.

This chain uses TRBV3-1 (or the pseudogene TRBV3-2) with TRBJ2-5; no reliable D call. Trimming removed 3 bases at V and 7 bases at J, with 6 bases between. Germline V gene data show CDR1 as LGHDT and CDR2 as YNNKEL (reference sequence). CDR3 size: 11 residues. CDR3 sequence reads: CASSQTGTQYF. CDR3 nucleotide sequence: TGTGCCAGCAGCCAGACGGGGACCCAGTACTTC.

Many counts were recorded for this clone. The J gene is TRBJ1-1, the V gene TRBV6-6; 9 bases match TRBD1. The V gene end was trimmed by 7 bases and the J gene end by 5 bases; junction bases not matched to a gene: 5. This CDR3 region has 13 residues. CDR1 and CDR2 from the germline V gene are MNHNY and SVGAGI (reference sequence). CDR3 DNA: TGTGCCAGCACGACGACAGGGGGAACTGAAGCTTTCTTT. It specifies CASTTTGGTEAFF.

The chain recombines TRBV3-1 (or the pseudogene TRBV3-2) with TRBJ1-6; D call uncertain. Germline lookup yields CDR1 LGHDT and CDR2 YNNKEL (reference sequence). V lost 4 bases and J lost 3, with 10 bases in between. The CDR3 loop spans 15 amino acids. CDR3 nucleotide sequence: TGTGCCAGCAGCCTTGGGCAGAACTATAATTCACCCCTCCACTTT. This encodes CASSLGQNYNSPLHF.

The genes are TRBV3-1 (or the pseudogene TRBV3-2) and TRBJ1-4; D perhaps matches TRBD1 (6 bases). The CDR3 consists of 15 residues. V was trimmed by 8 bases and J by 7 bases, leaving 20 bases between them. CDR1 LGHDT and CDR2 YNNKEL come from the germline V gene (reference sequence). The CDR3 sequence: CASGPRGLVGEKLFF. DNA of the CDR3: TGTGCCAGCGGGCCCAGGGGCCTCGTGGGTGAAAAACTGTTTTTT.

J is TRBJ2-6 and V is TRBV11-2; D unresolved. The ends were cut back, 3 bases at V and 2 bases at J, with 5 bases in the middle. Germline V gene lookup returns CDR1 SGHAT and CDR2 FQNNGV. CDR3 length: 14 residues. The CDR3 spells CASSFGAGANVLTF. CDR3 bases: TGTGCCAGCAGCTTCGGAGCTGGGGCCAACGTCCTGACTTTC.

V is TRBV19 and J is TRBJ2-3, with unresolved D. The CDR3 contains 15 residues. In germline, CDR1 is LNHDA, CDR2 SQIVND (reference sequence). Trimming shortened V by 3 bases and J by 0 bases, and 10 bases separated the two germline ends. The CDR3 reads CASSIESRSTDTQYF. Here the CDR3 DNA reads TGTGCCAGTAGTATTGAAAGCCGTAGCACAGATACGCAGTATTTT. Supplemented by reference TRBV19 and TRBJ2-3, the full variable domain reads DGGITQSPKYLFRKEGQNVTLSCEQNLNHDAMYWYRQDPGQGLRLIYYSQIVNDFQKGDIAEGYSVSREKKESFPLTVTSAQKNPTAFYLCASSIESRSTDTQYFGPGTRLTVL.

This chain links TRBV6-5 with TRBJ1-3; D is uncertain. With 4 bases removed from V and 0 bases from J, the gap between germline ends came to 10 bases. CDR1 MNHEY and CDR2 SVGAGI come from the germline V gene. This CDR3 region has 15 residues. Written as DNA, the CDR3 is TGTGCCAGCAGTTTATTAGAGGGCTCTGGAAACACCATATATTTT. Its protein is CASSLLEGSGNTIYF.

The V and J genes are TRBV7-6 and TRBJ2-5, with D maybe TRBD2 (6 bases). The CDR3 consists of 14 residues. The germline V gene encodes CDR1 SGHVS and CDR2 FNYEAQ. Between the trimmed V and J ends, which lost 5 bases and 9 bases, there was a span of 19 bases. The CDR3: CASSQPTGTGAQYF. The DNA of the CDR3 is TGTGCCAGCAGCCAACCTACCGGGACGGGGGCCCAGTACTTC.

The rearrangement links TRBV10-3 to TRBJ2-5; D perhaps matches TRBD2 (6 bases). Between the trimmed V and J ends, which lost 5 bases and 5 bases, there was a span of 15 bases. This CDR3 contains 14 residues. Germline assignment: CDR1 ENHRY and CDR2 SYGVKD. Here the CDR3 reads CAISSKTGGETQYF. The CDR3 DNA follows: TGTGCCATCAGTTCTAAAACAGGAGGGGAGACCCAGTACTTC.

CDR3 coding DNA: TGTGCCAGCAGCTTAATTCATGGGGGGTACGTGACCCAGTACTTC. This sequence encodes CASSLIHGGYVTQYF. The genes are TRBV7-2 and TRBJ2-5; D possibly corresponds to TRBD2 (6 bases). This CDR3 is built from 15 residues. Looked up from germline, CDR1 is SGHTA and CDR2 is FQGNSA. V was cut by 2 bases and J by 7 bases, with 17 bases left in between.

The rearrangement links TRBV7-9 to TRBJ2-3, with D possibly TRBD1 on 6 matching bases. This CDR3 region has 15 residues. Germline V gene lookup returns CDR1 SEHNR and CDR2 FQNEAQ (reference sequence). Deletions cut 1 base from V and 2 bases from J, with 10 bases between. In DNA, the CDR3 is TGTGCCAGCAGCTTAGTACAGGGCTTCACAGATACGCAGTATTTT. Protein product: CASSLVQGFTDTQYF.

V and J are TRBV19 and TRBJ2-4, with D possibly matching TRBD1 (6 bases). Germline CDR1 and CDR2: LNHDA and SQIVND (reference sequence). Trimming left V 3 bases short and J 1 base short, with 13 bases between. The CDR3 runs 16 residues. Here the CDR3 DNA reads TGTGCCAGTAGTATTCGACAGGATGGGGCCAAAAACATTCAGTACTTC. Translation gives CASSIRQDGAKNIQYF.

The chain joins TRBV5-1 to TRBJ2-7; 16 bases agree with TRBD2. Germline-derived CDR1 and CDR2 are SGHRS and YFSETQ. The trim removed 0 bases at V and 3 bases at J, leaving 9 bases unmatched. CDR3 size: 19 residues. CDR3 in DNA: TGCGCCAGCAGCTTGGTCTCGGGACTAGCGGGGGGGCCTAGCTACGAGCAGTACTTC. As protein: CASSLVSGLAGGPSYEQYF.